This entry is about one T cell receptor (beta chain). The protocol was immunoSEQ multiplex PCR, while the TCRdb copy is restricted to in-frame clones and leaves out a portion. The table has 2,500,000 or so clones, less than 95% seen once. In germline, CDR1 is MDHEN, CDR2 SYDVKM. The CDR3 is made up of 15 amino acids. V was cut by 5 bases and J by 15 bases, with 26 bases left in between. The sample is drawn from a study of shared clonotypes between healthy human individuals. The source material was naive CD4+ T cells from PBMCs. The subset here: CD45RA+ positively selected. The chain joins TRBV28 to TRBJ2-1; D perhaps matches TRBD2 (5 bases). This receptor was obtained from a man in his late teens or twenties in good health. Some clones in this sample may be carry-over from other donors' samples. In DNA form, the CDR3 reads TGTGCCAGCAGTCCCCAGAACACCCGCGCGGGCCCCGGGTTCTTC. Residues: CASSPQNTRAGPGFF.